This is a list of T cell receptor beta chains from one sample in a study of shared clonotypes between healthy human individuals. Libraries were prepared by immunoSEQ multiplex PCR; TCRdb keeps only in-frame clonotypes and omits some of them. The sample includes around 2,000,000 clones, 95% of them seen just once. Specimen: naive CD4+ T cells sorted from blood. The receptors shown here come from a man between 18 and 35 years old in good health. Each CDR3 is given with its conserved first and last residue. The D gene is left open where the match is weak. Size tells how often a clone was seen (once, few, many) or the class of an expanded clone, and some rows leave it out.

cdr3_aa cdr3_nt j_call d_call clone_size v_call
CASTPETDTQYF TGTGCCAGCACCCCGGAGACAGATACGCAGTATTTT TRBJ2-3 NA NA TRBV7-9
CASSLGDRVSETQYF TGTGCCAGCAGTTTAGGCGACAGGGTGAGCGAGACCCAGTACTTC TRBJ2-5 TRBD1 NA TRBV28
CASSQEISQPQHF TGCGCCAGCAGCCAAGAGATCAGTCAGCCCCAGCATTTT TRBJ1-5 NA NA TRBV4-3
CASRRPFRGGELFF TGTGCCAGCAGGCGCCCGTTCAGGGGTGGGGAGCTGTTTTTT TRBJ2-2 NA NA TRBV11-2
CASSSGQTVDTQYF TGTGCCAGCAGCTCAGGACAGACTGTCGATACGCAGTATTTT TRBJ2-3 NA NA TRBV13
CASIGSSQETQYF TGTGCCAGCATTGGTTCCAGCCAAGAGACCCAGTACTTC TRBJ2-5 NA NA TRBV6-5
CASSFWAQFF TGTGCCAGCAGCTTTTGGGCGCAGTTCTTC TRBJ2-1 NA NA TRBV7-2
CASSYAAGLGYTF TGTGCCAGCAGTTACGCCGCCGGGCTGGGCTACACCTTC TRBJ1-2 NA NA TRBV6-5
CASRRTGGVFGNSPLHF TGTGCCAGCAGACGGACAGGGGGCGTATTCGGTAATTCACCCCTCCACTTT TRBJ1-6 TRBD1 NA TRBV2
CASRTAGTDTQYF TGTGCCAGCCGGACAGCGGGCACAGATACGCAGTATTTT TRBJ2-3 NA NA TRBV6-5
CASRLTGLGGSYEQYF TGTGCCAGCAGACTGACAGGGTTGGGTGGCTCCTACGAGCAGTACTTC TRBJ2-7 TRBD1 NA TRBV27
CSVDDVRSTDTQYF TGCAGCGTTGACGACGTCCGGAGCACAGATACGCAGTATTTT TRBJ2-3 NA NA TRBV29-1
CASSLGTSTDTQYF TGTGCCAGCAGCTTGGGGACAAGCACAGATACGCAGTATTTT TRBJ2-3 NA NA TRBV5-4
CASSPLSGGEYEQYF TGTGCCAGCAGTCCGCTTAGCGGGGGGGAGTACGAGCAGTACTTC TRBJ2-7 TRBD2 NA TRBV6-5
CASSLGEETQYF TGTGCCAGTAGCCTGGGAGAGGAGACCCAGTACTTC TRBJ2-5 NA NA TRBV19
CASSPSLGPETQYF TGTGCCAGCAGCCCTAGCCTGGGGCCAGAGACCCAGTACTTC TRBJ2-5 NA once TRBV7-9
CASTLGLNTGELFF TGTGCCAGCACTCTAGGGCTAAACACCGGGGAGCTGTTTTTT TRBJ2-2 NA NA TRBV11-2
CAIRAGARDTQYF TGTGCCATTAGAGCGGGGGCCAGGGATACGCAGTATTTT TRBJ2-3 TRBD2 NA TRBV10-3
CSVQSLPGPSNTEAFF TGCAGCGTTCAAAGTCTTCCGGGACCCTCAAACACTGAAGCTTTCTTT TRBJ1-1 NA NA TRBV29-1
CASRSETGANVLTF TGTGCCAGCAGGTCCGAGACTGGGGCCAACGTCCTGACTTTC TRBJ2-6 NA NA TRBV5-4
CASGGFGDRGDYSPLHF TGCGCCAGCGGCGGTTTTGGTGACAGGGGCGATTATTCACCCCTCCACTTT TRBJ1-6 TRBD1 NA TRBV23-1
CASHASGGTDTQYF TGTGCGAGTCACGCTAGCGGGGGGACAGATACGCAGTATTTT TRBJ2-3 TRBD2 NA TRBV18
CASSPRLAAYQETQYF TGTGCCAGCAGCCCGAGACTAGCGGCGTACCAAGAGACCCAGTACTTC TRBJ2-5 TRBD2 NA TRBV7-9
CASSVASWYTGELFF TGTGCCAGCAGCGTAGCGTCTTGGTACACCGGGGAGCTGTTTTTT TRBJ2-2 NA NA TRBV9
CASKVTGTCSGNTIYF TGTGCCAGCAAGGTCACGGGAACGTGTTCTGGAAACACCATATATTTT TRBJ1-3 NA NA TRBV6-4
CASSKRDGGYNEQFF TGTGCCAGCAGTAAACGGGACGGCGGATACAATGAGCAGTTCTTC TRBJ2-1 NA once TRBV2
CASSGDSAGYTF TGTGCCAGCAGCGGGGACAGCGCTGGCTACACCTTC TRBJ1-2 TRBD1 NA TRBV14
CAWDTSGNTEAFF TGTGCCTGGGACACCAGCGGTAACACTGAAGCTTTCTTT TRBJ1-1 NA NA TRBV30
CASSSREGYSPLHF TGTGCCAGCAGCTCCCGGGAGGGCTATTCACCCCTCCACTTT TRBJ1-6 NA NA TRBV5-8
CASREADTQYF TGCGCCAGCAGGGAGGCAGATACGCAGTATTTT TRBJ2-3 NA NA TRBV5-1
CAISEGAGGSTDTQYF TGTGCCATCAGTGAAGGGGCAGGGGGCTCCACAGATACGCAGTATTTT TRBJ2-3 TRBD1 NA TRBV10-3
CASSQGGLVAKNIQYF TGCGCCAGCAGCCAAGGGGGTTTGGTAGCCAAAAACATTCAGTACTTC TRBJ2-4 NA NA TRBV4-1
CASLPTSGGTYGYTF TGCGCCAGCCTACCCACCTCAGGGGGCACCTATGGCTACACCTTC TRBJ1-2 TRBD1 once TRBV5-1
CASSDYGANSGDTQYF TGTGCCAGCAGTGATTACGGGGCAAATTCGGGAGATACGCAGTATTTT TRBJ2-3 NA once TRBV25-1
CASSLDRLAQETQYF TGTGCCAGCAGCCTAGATCGACTAGCCCAAGAGACCCAGTACTTC TRBJ2-5 TRBD2 NA TRBV7-2
CASSFIPGRTSGANVLTF TGTGCCAGCAGCTTTATCCCTGGCAGAACCTCTGGGGCCAACGTCCTGACTTTC TRBJ2-6 NA once TRBV7-9
CATGTGTSEQYF TGTGCCACCGGGACAGGGACAAGTGAGCAGTACTTC TRBJ2-7 TRBD1 NA TRBV28
CASSLSVGNIQYF TGTGCCAGCAGCTTATCCGTGGGAAACATTCAGTACTTC TRBJ2-4 NA NA TRBV11-2
CASSTGDLSNYGYTF TGTGCCAGTAGTACGGGGGACCTTTCTAACTATGGCTACACCTTC TRBJ1-2 NA NA TRBV19
CASSQEERGNSPLHF TGCGCCAGCAGCCAAGAAGAGAGAGGGAATTCACCCCTCCACTTT TRBJ1-6 NA NA TRBV4-1
CASSQDSRGEQYF TGCGCCAGCAGCCAAGATTCTCGCGGCGAGCAGTACTTC TRBJ2-7 NA NA TRBV4-1
CASGRGSGQLGNTIYF TGTGCCAGTGGGAGGGGATCCGGACAGCTCGGAAACACCATATATTTT TRBJ1-3 NA NA TRBV19
CASSLVSSGIETQYF TGTGCCAGCAGCTTAGTCTCCAGCGGGATAGAGACCCAGTACTTC TRBJ2-5 TRBD2 NA TRBV7-8
CASTDGKGLNTEAFF TGTGCCAGCACCGACGGCAAGGGCCTAAACACTGAAGCTTTCTTT TRBJ1-1 NA NA TRBV5-4
CASSGTGAIQETQYF TGTGCCAGCAGCGGAACAGGGGCGATCCAAGAGACCCAGTACTTC TRBJ2-5 TRBD1 NA TRBV5-6